The 27 T cell receptor beta chains reported below all come from one sample, sequenced in a study of blood T cell repertoires in COVID-19. The table came from immunoSEQ multiplex PCR; TCRdb's copy has only in-frame clones and leaves some out. The sample carries about 76,000 clones, around 86% recorded once. The sequenced sample was peripheral blood. The source is a human donor in a cohort sampled during active COVID-19.

This chain joins TRBV3-1 (or the pseudogene TRBV3-2) and TRBJ1-4; 8 bases line up with TRBD1. This CDR3 is 17 amino acids long. Unmatched junction bases numbered 10, after V lost 7 bases and J lost 0 bases. Looked up from germline, CDR1 is LGHDT and CDR2 is YNNKEL (reference sequence). The CDR3 DNA is TGTGCCAGCATCCGGACAGGGACTATAGCAACTAATGAAAAACTGTTTTTT. Translated: CASIRTGTIATNEKLFF.

This chain uses TRBV5-5 with TRBJ1-3, with D tentatively TRBD1 (6 bases). CDR3 length: 16 residues. The V end was cut by 1 base, the J end by 2 bases, with 13 bases between. The germline CDR1 and CDR2 sequences are SGHKS and YYEKEE (reference sequence). The CDR3 nucleotides read TGTGCCAGCAGCTTGCGTGCGGGGGACACTGGAAACACCATATATTTT. Protein: CASSLRAGDTGNTIYF.

The chain couples TRBV18 to TRBJ2-3, with TRBD1 as a possible D gene (6 bases). Germline assignment: CDR1 KGHSH and CDR2 LQKENI. There are 16 residues in the CDR3. V lost 3 bases to trimming and J lost 0 bases, with 13 bases between them. The CDR3 reads CASSPSGTFSTDTQYF. The CDR3 DNA sequence: TGTGCCAGCTCACCCTCCGGGACATTTAGCACAGATACGCAGTATTTT. The full variable domain, in which reference TRBV18 and TRBJ2-3 provide the parts outside the CDR3, is NAGVMQNPRHLVRRRGQEARLRCSPMKGHSHVYWYRQLPEEGLKFMVYLQKENIIDESGMPKERFSAEFPKEGPSILRIQQVVRGDSAAYFCASSPSGTFSTDTQYFGPGTRLTVL.

The rearrangement links TRBV9 to TRBJ2-5, with 7 bases that match TRBD2. The CDR3 extends over 16 amino acids. CDR1 is SGDLS and CDR2 is YYNGEE in the germline V gene. Trimming cost V 4 bases and J 4 bases; bases outside gene matches: 13. The CDR3 loop reads CASSPHAGTIGETQYF. Written as DNA, the CDR3 is TGTGCCAGCAGCCCTCACGCCGGGACTATAGGAGAGACCCAGTACTTC.

This chain connects TRBV19 to TRBJ2-5; 8 bases are shared with TRBD2. V lost 0 bases to trimming and J lost 5 bases; unmatched junction nucleotides: 5. The CDR3 is 15 residues long. Germline V gives CDR1 LNHDA, CDR2 SQIVND (reference sequence). CDR3 amino acids: CASSIDRTSWETQYF. Here the CDR3 DNA reads TGTGCCAGTAGTATAGACCGGACTAGCTGGGAGACCCAGTACTTC.

The V and J genes are TRBV5-6 and TRBJ1-2; D is ambiguous. Germline CDR1 is SGHDT and CDR2 is YYEEEE. The CDR3 consists of 13 residues. Trimming took 5 bases from V and 4 from J, leaving 12 bases between them. The CDR3 here is CASSRENAYGYTF. As DNA, the CDR3 is TGTGCCAGCAGTAGAGAGAACGCCTATGGCTACACCTTC. Full variable domain (remainder filled in from reference TRBV5-6 and TRBJ1-2): DAGVTQSPTHLIKTRGQQVTLRCSPKSGHDTVSWYQQALGQGPQFIFQYYEEEERQRGNFPDRFSGHQFPNYSSELNVNALLLGDSALYLCASSRENAYGYTFGSGTRLTVV.

This chain joins TRBV5-3 and TRBJ1-6, with TRBD1 identical over 7 bases. TRBV5-3 is recorded as an ORF, its role being uncertain. The CDR3 is made up of 16 amino acids. V lost 0 bases and J lost 7; bases outside the gene matches: 7. CDR3 loop: CARSLAPGGSNSPLHF. The CDR3 region has the DNA TGTGCCAGAAGCTTGGCACCAGGGGGGTCCAATTCACCCCTCCACTTT.

J is TRBJ1-6 and V is TRBV7-8; the match to TRBD1 covers 10 bases. Germline V CDR1 and CDR2: SGHVS, FQNEAQ. Trimming removed 5 bases from V and 7 bases from J; junction bases left unmatched: 2. The CDR3 spans 14 residues. The CDR3 protein is CASSRDRGNSPLHF. CDR3 coding DNA: TGTGCCAGCAGCAGGGACAGGGGAAATTCACCCCTCCACTTT.

J is TRBJ1-6 and V is TRBV7-9, with D uncertain. Germline V CDR1 and CDR2: SEHNR, FQNEAQ (reference sequence). Between the trimmed V and J ends, which lost 1 base and 4 bases, there was a span of 5 bases. This CDR3 has 14 residues. The CDR3 loop is CASSLGHYNSPLHF. CDR3 DNA sequence: TGTGCCAGCAGCTTAGGGCATTATAATTCACCCCTCCACTTT.

The chain uses TRBV19 and TRBJ1-5; TRBD1 aligns across 7 bases. Unmatched junction bases numbered 7, after V lost 3 bases and J lost 5 bases. Looked up from germline, CDR1 is LNHDA and CDR2 is SQIVND (reference sequence). The CDR3 covers 15 residues. The CDR3 DNA follows: TGTGCCAGTAGTATGAGGGCAGGGGGTGATCAGCCCCAGCATTTT. Its translation is CASSMRAGGDQPQHF.

The chain uses TRBV19 and TRBJ1-5, with D perhaps TRBD1 (5 bases). Germline loops: CDR1 LNHDA, CDR2 SQIVND (reference sequence). The CDR3 is 17 residues long. Trimming removed 2 bases from V and 6 bases from J, with 20 bases in between. In DNA, the CDR3 is TGTGCCAGTAGTATAAACTATGACAGAACTCTTCCTCAGCCCCAGCATTTT. Amino acid sequence: CASSINYDRTLPQPQHF.

V usage is TRBV19 and J usage is TRBJ1-5; maybe TRBD1 (6 bases). V shed 1 base and J shed 1 base, with 14 bases lying between them. Germline-derived CDR1 and CDR2 are LNHDA and SQIVND (reference sequence). The CDR3 has 17 residues. CDR3 sequence (DNA): TGTGCCAGTAGTATAGGCCTGACAGGTTTAAGCAATCAGCCCCAGCATTTT. The encoded protein is CASSIGLTGLSNQPQHF.

This clone was recorded once. CDR3 DNA sequence: TGTGCCAGCAGCCAAGACCCTAGCGGGGGGGGTCAAGAGACCCAGTACTTC. Protein sequence: CASSQDPSGGGQETQYF. The chain links TRBV4-2 to TRBJ2-5; the match to TRBD2 covers 12 bases. The CDR3 runs 17 residues. Germline V gene sequence: CDR1 LGHNA, CDR2 YNFKEQ. Losses at the gene ends were 0 bases for V and 2 bases for J; bases not matched to a gene: 4.

The CDR3 spells CASSQGTSGDLETQYF. The CDR3 DNA reads TGCGCCAGCAGCCAGGGGACTAGCGGGGACCTGGAGACCCAGTACTTC. J is TRBJ2-5 and V is TRBV4-3, with 13 bases matching TRBD2. Per germline, CDR1 LGHNA and CDR2 YSLEER. The CDR3 is made up of 16 amino acids. The V and J ends lost 3 bases and 5 bases, in that order; junction bases with no gene match: 6.

This chain's CDR3 is CASSDSRLFRQSTNEKLFF. The DNA for the CDR3 is TGTGCCAGCAGTGACTCGAGACTCTTCCGGCAGAGCACTAATGAAAAACTGTTTTTT. This chain connects TRBV6-4 to TRBJ1-4, with unresolved D. The CDR3 length is 19 residues. Trimming took off 0 bases at V and 2 bases at J, with 19 bases between the two ends. CDR1 MRHNA and CDR2 SNTAGT come from the germline V gene.

The chain has TRBV24-1 and TRBJ1-2, with D hard to call. Germline V CDR1 and CDR2: KGHDR, SFDVKD. V lost 9 bases to trimming and J lost 0 bases, with 13 bases between them. The CDR3 is 14 amino acids. The DNA for the CDR3 is TGTGCCACCGGTGGCAGTGAAACTAACTATGGCTACACCTTC. Protein product: CATGGSETNYGYTF.

V gene TRBV5-6 combines with J gene TRBJ2-2; maybe TRBD2 (6 bases). In germline, CDR1 is SGHDT, CDR2 YYEEEE. Trimming pared 0 bases from V and 8 bases from J, leaving 26 bases between. The CDR3 is made up of 19 amino acids. CDR3 sequence: CASSLADAGTLEGRGELFF. The DNA for the CDR3 is TGTGCCAGCAGCTTGGCCGACGCGGGGACCTTGGAGGGTAGGGGGGAGCTGTTTTTT.

The chain couples TRBV5-4 to TRBJ1-2; D gene unclear. The CDR3 spans 14 residues. Trimming left V 0 bases short and J 2 bases short, with 8 bases between. Germline assignment: CDR1 SGHNT and CDR2 YYREEE (reference sequence). The CDR3 reads CASSLDNENYGYTF. CDR3 sequence (DNA): TGTGCCAGCAGCTTGGATAACGAGAACTATGGCTACACCTTC.

The rearrangement joins TRBV12-3 or TRBV12-4 to TRBJ2-7, with D unclear. The CDR3 runs 13 residues. The germline V and J ends were trimmed by 2 bases and 0 bases, with 5 bases remaining between them. CDR3 DNA: TGTGCCAGCAGTTTACGGAGCTCCTACGAGCAGTACTTC. Its protein is CASSLRSSYEQYF.

This chain joins TRBV27 and TRBJ1-6; 8 positions agree with TRBD1. The V gene end was trimmed by 6 bases and the J gene end by 10 bases; junction bases not matched to a gene: 8. The germline gives CDR1 MNHEY, CDR2 SMNVEV (reference sequence). This CDR3 region has 14 residues. CDR3: CASSWDRFNSPLHF. The CDR3 region has the DNA TGTGCCAGCAGCTGGGACAGGTTTAACTCACCCCTCCACTTT.

This chain connects TRBV2 to TRBJ1-1, with a tentative D call TRBD1 (5 bases). Looked up from germline, CDR1 is SNHLY and CDR2 is FYNNEI. This CDR3 has 14 residues. Between the trimmed V and J ends, which lost 3 bases and 4 bases, there was a span of 12 bases. CDR3 protein: CASSEGREGTEAFF. CDR3 coding DNA: TGTGCCAGCAGTGAGGGCAGGGAGGGCACTGAAGCTTTCTTT.

This clone was found a few times. The chain carries TRBV25-1 and TRBJ2-2; D unclear. Trimming took off 3 bases at V and 1 base at J, with 9 bases between the two ends. This CDR3 contains 15 residues. The germline gives CDR1 MGHDK, CDR2 SYGVNS. The CDR3 sequence is CASSDWAENTGELFF. In nucleotides, the CDR3 is TGTGCCAGCAGTGATTGGGCAGAGAACACCGGGGAGCTGTTTTTT.

V is TRBV5-1 and J is TRBJ2-3; 8 nucleotides line up with TRBD1. This CDR3 region has 14 residues. The ends lost 3 bases at V and 6 bases at J; junction bases unmatched: 6. Germline values: CDR1 SGHRS, CDR2 YFSETQ. The CDR3, as DNA: TGCGCCAGCAGCTCGGACAGGGTTGGCGATACGCAGTATTTT. Protein: CASSSDRVGDTQYF. Full variable domain (missing parts from reference TRBV5-1 and TRBJ2-3): KAGVTQTPRYLIKTRGQQVTLSCSPISGHRSVSWYQQTPGQGLQFLFEYFSETQRNKGNFPGRFSGRQFSNSRSEMNVSTLELGDSALYLCASSSDRVGDTQYFGPGTRLTVL.

The chain couples TRBV7-2 to TRBJ1-3, with 7 bases fitting TRBD1. The CDR3 loop spans 14 amino acids. The ends lost 4 bases at V and 1 base at J; junction bases unmatched: 1. Germline V CDR1 and CDR2: SGHTA, FQGNSA. The CDR3 DNA reads TGTGCCAGCAGCTCGACAGGGTCTGGAAACACCATATATTTT. Protein product: CASSSTGSGNTIYF.

This chain connects TRBV11-3 to TRBJ2-3, with D possibly being TRBD2 (5 bases). The CDR3 is 13 residues long. V lost 5 bases, J lost 7 bases, and 13 bases lay in between. Germline CDR1 reads SGHNT; CDR2 reads YENEEA. The CDR3 loop reads CASSPGERNTQYF. The CDR3 DNA sequence: TGTGCCAGCAGCCCTGGAGAGCGGAATACGCAGTATTTT.

The rearrangement joins TRBV30 to TRBJ1-6, with D possibly TRBD1 on 6 matching bases. Germline-derived CDR1 and CDR2 are GTSNPN and SVGIG (reference sequence). V lost 5 bases and J lost 7, with 18 bases in between. The CDR3 runs to 15 residues. The CDR3 nucleotides are TGTGCCTGGGGGAGGTGGGGGCAAGAGAATTCACCCCTCCACTTT. Translating it yields CAWGRWGQENSPLHF. Together with reference TRBV30 and TRBJ1-6, the CDR3 gives the full variable domain: SQTIHQWPATLVQPVGSPLSLECTVEGTSNPNLYWYRQAAGRGLQLLFYSVGIGQISSEVPQNLSASRPQDRQFILSSKKLLLSDSGFYLCAWGRWGQENSPLHFGNGTRLTVT.

This clone has only one observation. The chain couples TRBV19 to TRBJ2-4; TRBD2 agrees at 12 bases. The CDR3 runs to 17 residues. The germline V gene encodes CDR1 LNHDA and CDR2 SQIVND (reference sequence). The V and J ends lost 4 bases and 1 base, in that order; junction bases with no gene match: 5. In nucleotides, the CDR3 is TGTGCCAGTAGTACCGGACTAGCGGGGCTTGCCAAAAACATTCAGTACTTC. Amino acids: CASSTGLAGLAKNIQYF.